Listed below are T cell receptor beta chains from one sample, sequenced in a study of shared clonotypes between healthy human individuals. TCRdb's copy holds only in-frame clones and misses some; the assay was immunoSEQ multiplex PCR. The sample has over a million clones, around 78% seen once; the top ten hold around 0.47%. Sequenced material: memory CD4+ T cells from PBMCs. These receptors originate from a man between 18 and 29 years old in good health. Some clones in this sample may be carry-over from other donors' samples. CDR3s include the opening cysteine and the closing phenylalanine or tryptophan. A D gene is named only where the DNA matches it firmly. A row's size may be missing; if present it is once, few, many or a size class.

abundance	d_gene	v_gene	j_gene	len	CDR3nt	CDR3aa
few	TRBD1	TRBV10-1	TRBJ2-5	13	TGCGCCAGCAGTAGGGACAGGGAGGAGACCCAGTACTTC	CASSRDREETQYF
NA	TRBD1	TRBV4-2	TRBJ2-1	16	TGTGCCAGCAGCCAGGGGCCGGGACAGGGAAGCAATGAGCAGTTCTTC	CASSQGPGQGSNEQFF
NA	TRBD2	TRBV2	TRBJ2-2	14	TGTGCCTCGCGGGGCGGGAGGGGTACCGGGGAGCTGTTTTTT	CASRGGRGTGELFF
NA	NA	TRBV19	TRBJ1-4	15	TGTGCCAGTAGTAGGCAGTCGGAAATTCGAGAAAAACTGTTTTTT	CASSRQSEIREKLFF
NA	NA	TRBV28	TRBJ2-7	11	TGTGCCAGCAGTGTCCGGGACAAGCAGTACTTC	CASSVRDKQYF
NA	NA	TRBV9	TRBJ2-4	14	TGTGCCAGCAGCCCAGGGGTTACCAAAAACATTCAGTACTTC	CASSPGVTKNIQYF
NA	NA	TRBV4-1	TRBJ1-1	13	TGCGCCAGCAGCCAAGATGTCGGCACTGAAGCTTTCTTT	CASSQDVGTEAFF
once	TRBD1	TRBV29-1	TRBJ1-2	13	TGCAGCGTTAGGACAGGGACTTCTATGGGCTACACCTTC	CSVRTGTSMGYTF
NA	TRBD2	TRBV4-1	TRBJ2-1	20	TGCGCCAGCAGCCAAGATTCGGGGGGACTAGCGGGCAGCTCCTACAATGAGCAGTTCTTC	CASSQDSGGLAGSSYNEQFF
NA	TRBD2	TRBV28	TRBJ2-3	15	TGTGCCAGCAGTTTGAGCGGGGTGGGCGCAGATACGCAGTATTTT	CASSLSGVGADTQYF
few	TRBD1	TRBV27	TRBJ1-1	15	TGTGCCAGCAGTTTATACAGGGGTGATAACACTGAAGCTTTCTTT	CASSLYRGDNTEAFF
NA	NA	TRBV5-1	TRBJ1-1	14	TGCGCCAGCAGCTTGGGAGGGTTGAACACTGAAGCTTTCTTT	CASSLGGLNTEAFF
many	NA	TRBV2	TRBJ2-2	18	TGTGCCAGCAGCGTCCGGGACTTCCGTCCGGGGAACACCGGGGAGCTGTTTTTT	CASSVRDFRPGNTGELFF
NA	TRBD2	TRBV19	TRBJ2-3	16	TGTGCCAGTAGTACCCTGGGGGGGTATAGCACAGATACGCAGTATTTT	CASSTLGGYSTDTQYF
NA	NA	TRBV20-1	TRBJ2-5	11	TGCAGTGCCAGACCTAGGGAGACCCAGTACTTC	CSARPRETQYF
few	TRBD2	TRBV7-3	TRBJ2-1	15	TGTGCCAGCAGCCTTCTAGCGGCCTCCTACAATGAGCAGTTCTTC	CASSLLAASYNEQFF
NA	TRBD1	TRBV28	TRBJ2-6	18	TGTGCCAGCAGTTCACCACCGGGACAGTTTTCTGGGGCCAACGTCCTGACTTTC	CASSSPPGQFSGANVLTF
NA	TRBD2	TRBV9	TRBJ2-1	15	TGTGCCAGCAGCGCACTAGCGAACTCCTACAATGAGCAGTTCTTC	CASSALANSYNEQFF
NA	NA	TRBV6-1	TRBJ2-7	13	TGTGCCACCCTGTTAGCGAGGACCTACGAGCAGTACTTC	CATLLARTYEQYF
NA	TRBD1	TRBV5-1	TRBJ1-1	18	TGCGCCAGCAGCTCCAGGGCCGGGACAGGGAGGATGAACACTGAAGCTTTCTTT	CASSSRAGTGRMNTEAFF
NA	TRBD2	TRBV19	TRBJ2-2	17	TGTGCCAGTAGTATAGGTTCAGCGGGAGGCCCCACCGGGGAGCTGTTTTTT	CASSIGSAGGPTGELFF
NA	NA	TRBV28	TRBJ2-6	17	TGTGCCAGCGTTAGGGACGAAGGGGTCTCTGGGGCCAACGTCCTGACTTTC	CASVRDEGVSGANVLTF
NA	NA	TRBV4-3	TRBJ1-1	15	TGCGCCAGCAGCCAAGATCCCCAGGGCCCGACTGGCGCTTTCTTT	CASSQDPQGPTGAFF
NA	NA	TRBV7-2	TRBJ2-3	12	TGTGCCAGCAGGGAGGGAGCAGATACGCAGTATTTT	CASREGADTQYF
NA	NA	TRBV10-1	TRBJ2-5	16	TGCGCCAGCAGTAACCGTCCCGGGGCCACGGGAGAGACCCAGTACTTC	CASSNRPGATGETQYF
NA	NA	TRBV19	TRBJ2-7	12	TGTGCCAGTAGTACGTCCGGGTACGAGCAGTACTTC	CASSTSGYEQYF
NA	TRBD1	TRBV5-4	TRBJ1-4	14	TGTGCCAGCAGCTCGGGACAGGCTAATGAAAAACTGTTTTTT	CASSSGQANEKLFF
NA	TRBD1	TRBV28	TRBJ2-4	15	TGTGCCAGCAGTTTGACAGGGACCCCCAAAAACATTCAGTACTTC	CASSLTGTPKNIQYF
NA	NA	TRBV28	TRBJ2-1	14	TGTGCCAGCAGTTTGTGGGTGTCCTACAATGAGCAGTTCTTC	CASSLWVSYNEQFF
NA	TRBD1	TRBV5-6	TRBJ2-3	15	TGTGCCAGCAGCTTGTTTCAGGGGGCAAGAGATACGCAGTATTTT	CASSLFQGARDTQYF
NA	NA	TRBV6-5	TRBJ1-6	15	TGTGCCAGCAGCCAGCAACGGCCGGGGGATTCACCCCTCCACTTT	CASSQQRPGDSPLHF
NA	NA	TRBV30	TRBJ1-4	14	TGTGCCTGGAGTGGAGGGGGTACTAATGAAAAACTGTTTTTT	CAWSGGGTNEKLFF
NA	TRBD1	TRBV28	TRBJ1-4	17	TGTGCCAGCAGTTTACGGACAGGGGGCGTTTATTGGGAAAAACTGTTTTTT	CASSLRTGGVYWEKLFF
NA	NA	TRBV5-1	TRBJ1-4	15	TGCGCCAGCAGCTTGAACACTGCAACTAATGAAAAACTGTTTTTT	CASSLNTATNEKLFF
few	NA	TRBV13	TRBJ1-1	15	TGTGCCAGCAGCTCAGGGGACGGGGCCTACACTGAAGCTTTCTTT	CASSSGDGAYTEAFF
NA	TRBD1	TRBV2	TRBJ2-5	14	TGTGCCAGCAGGGCCGGACAGGGGAGGGAGACCCAGTACTTC	CASRAGQGRETQYF
NA	NA	TRBV11-1	TRBJ2-6	19	TGTGCCAGCAGCTTAGCGCGCGGTTCATGGCTCTCTGGGGCCAACGTCCTGACTTTC	CASSLARGSWLSGANVLTF
few	TRBD2	TRBV11-2	TRBJ2-5	15	TGTGCCAGCAGCCCCAGACTAGCGGGAGGCGAGACCCAGTACTTC	CASSPRLAGGETQYF